The rows below give T cell receptor beta chains drawn from one sample of a study of cytomegalovirus exposure and HLA in healthy donors. Only in-frame clones appear in the TCRdb table, and some are missing; sequencing was by immunoSEQ multiplex PCR. The data hold approximately 160,000 clones, with over 60% observed a single time. Material: PBMCs. The receptor source for this set is a male donor in good health and CMV-seronegative. CDR3s include the opening cysteine and the closing phenylalanine or tryptophan. Each record gives: CDR3 protein, CDR3 DNA, J gene, V gene, clone size, D gene. The D gene is left open where the match is weak. The listing skips clone size in some rows; elsewhere it reads once, few, many or a size class.

CDR3: CASRAAAYSNQPQHF
DNA: TGTGCCAGCAGGGCCGCCGCATATAGCAATCAGCCCCAGCATTTT
J: TRBJ1-5
V: TRBV6-5
size: .
D: .

CDR3: CASSDSSTGELFF
DNA: TGTGCCAGCAGTGACTCTAGCACCGGGGAGCTGTTTTTT
J: TRBJ2-2
V: TRBV6-4
size: .
D: .

CDR3: CSVEVLAGGGELFF
DNA: TGCAGCGTTGAAGTACTAGCGGGAGGAGGGGAGCTGTTTTTT
J: TRBJ2-2
V: TRBV29-1
size: .
D: TRBD2

CDR3: CASSLTVDTEAFF
DNA: TGTGCCAGCAGCTTAACTGTGGACACTGAAGCTTTCTTT
J: TRBJ1-1
V: TRBV11-3
size: .
D: .

CDR3: CASSLSGDSNQPQHF
DNA: TGTGCCAGCAGTTTATCCGGGGATAGCAATCAGCCCCAGCATTTT
J: TRBJ1-5
V: TRBV27
size: few
D: .

CDR3: CASSSMTGNQPQHF
DNA: TGTGCCAGCAGCTCCATGACAGGCAATCAGCCCCAGCATTTT
J: TRBJ1-5
V: TRBV5-5
size: .
D: .

CDR3: CASSGQTGWLVTQYF
DNA: TGTGCCAGCAGCGGTCAGACAGGGTGGTTGGTGACCCAGTACTTC
J: TRBJ2-5
V: TRBV11-3
size: .
D: TRBD1

CDR3: CASSLTGPLGGYTF
DNA: TGTGCCAGCAGTCTTACAGGGCCCCTCGGAGGCTACACCTTC
J: TRBJ1-2
V: TRBV7-2
size: .
D: .

CDR3: CASRNWDSPDTGELFF
DNA: TGTGCCAGCAGAAACTGGGACAGCCCCGACACCGGGGAGCTGTTTTTT
J: TRBJ2-2
V: TRBV7-9
size: .
D: TRBD1

CDR3: CASSPRTGFNSGANVLTF
DNA: TGTGCCAGCAGCCCCAGGACAGGGTTTAATTCTGGGGCCAACGTCCTGACTTTC
J: TRBJ2-6
V: TRBV7-9
size: .
D: TRBD1

CDR3: CASSQGLGEKLFF
DNA: TGTGCCAGCAGTCAGGGACTCGGTGAAAAACTGTTTTTT
J: TRBJ1-4
V: TRBV6-4
size: .
D: .

CDR3: CAWTIGTASEQFF
DNA: TGTGCCTGGACTATCGGGACAGCTAGTGAGCAGTTCTTC
J: TRBJ2-1
V: TRBV30
size: .
D: TRBD1

CDR3: CASSNAPWGLAGGEQYF
DNA: TGTGCCAGCAGCAATGCACCCTGGGGACTAGCGGGGGGCGAGCAGTACTTC
J: TRBJ2-7
V: TRBV13
size: .
D: TRBD2

CDR3: CASSSTNSRQETQYF
DNA: TGCGCCAGCAGCTCCACCAACAGTCGCCAAGAGACCCAGTACTTC
J: TRBJ2-5
V: TRBV5-1
size: .
D: .

CDR3: CASSAPWGGVGETQYF
DNA: TGTGCCAGCAGTGCGCCATGGGGAGGTGTAGGAGAGACCCAGTACTTC
J: TRBJ2-5
V: TRBV2
size: .
D: .

CDR3: CASSLRGTTTSYEQYF
DNA: TGTGCCAGCAGCTTACGGGGGACTACCACTTCCTACGAGCAGTACTTC
J: TRBJ2-7
V: TRBV7-2
size: .
D: TRBD2

CDR3: CASSLQGATNEKLFF
DNA: TGTGCCAGCAGCCTCCAGGGGGCAACTAATGAAAAACTGTTTTTT
J: TRBJ1-4
V: TRBV14
size: .
D: TRBD1

CDR3: CASSPTGADLNEKLFF
DNA: TGTGCCAGCAGCCCGACAGGAGCCGACCTAAATGAAAAACTGTTTTTT
J: TRBJ1-4
V: TRBV7-6
size: few
D: .

CDR3: CASMIPSYNEQFF
DNA: TGTGCCAGTATGATTCCCAGCTACAATGAGCAGTTCTTC
J: TRBJ2-1
V: TRBV19
size: .
D: .

CDR3: CAMTGVAKNIQYF
DNA: TGCGCCATGACCGGGGTGGCCAAAAACATTCAGTACTTC
J: TRBJ2-4
V: TRBV10-1
size: .
D: .

CDR3: CASSPWGQGTYNEQFF
DNA: TGTGCCAGCAGCCCATGGGGACAGGGGACCTACAATGAGCAGTTCTTC
J: TRBJ2-1
V: TRBV9
size: .
D: TRBD1

CDR3: CASSSWTSGAASTDTQYF
DNA: TGTGCCAGCAGCTCATGGACTAGCGGAGCGGCTAGCACAGATACGCAGTATTTT
J: TRBJ2-3
V: TRBV5-6
size: .
D: TRBD2

CDR3: CASSLSLAGVPDTQYF
DNA: TGTGCCAGCAGTTTATCGTTAGCGGGAGTACCAGATACGCAGTATTTT
J: TRBJ2-3
V: TRBV27
size: .
D: TRBD2

CDR3: CASSRGGSNSPLHF
DNA: TGTGCCAGCAGCCGAGGGGGCTCGAATTCACCCCTCCACTTT
J: TRBJ1-6
V: TRBV28
size: .
D: TRBD1